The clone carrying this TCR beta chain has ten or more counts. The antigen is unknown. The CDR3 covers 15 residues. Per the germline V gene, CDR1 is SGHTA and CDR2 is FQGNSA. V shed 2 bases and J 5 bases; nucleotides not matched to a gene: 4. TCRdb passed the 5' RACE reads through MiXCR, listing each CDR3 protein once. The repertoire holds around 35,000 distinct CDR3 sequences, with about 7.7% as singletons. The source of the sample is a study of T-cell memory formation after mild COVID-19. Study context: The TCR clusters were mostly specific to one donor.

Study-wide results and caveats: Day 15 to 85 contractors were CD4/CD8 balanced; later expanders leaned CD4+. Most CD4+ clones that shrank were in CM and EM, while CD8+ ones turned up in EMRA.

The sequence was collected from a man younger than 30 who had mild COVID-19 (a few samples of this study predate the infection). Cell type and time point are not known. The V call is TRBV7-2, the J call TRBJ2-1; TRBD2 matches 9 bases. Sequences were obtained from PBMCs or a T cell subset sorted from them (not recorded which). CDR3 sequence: CASSLRRGGNNEQFF. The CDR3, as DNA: TGTGCCAGCAGCTTACGGCGGGGGGGTAACAATGAGCAGTTCTTC.